A single T cell receptor beta chain is shown here with its context. The CDR3 is made up of 18 amino acids. Germline V gene data show CDR1 as LNHNV and CDR2 as YYDKDF (reference sequence). The V and J ends lost 0 bases and 0 bases, in that order; junction bases with no gene match: 5. Authors' data handling: Estimation of nucleated cell counts was performed using reference gene primer amplification. The repertoire was sequenced with immunoSEQ multiplex PCR; TCRdb's copy has only in-frame clones and lacks some. The V and J calls and clone size were taken over from that table, and D and trimming were inferred from the DNA. The sample comprises tens of thousands of clones, just over 85% of which are singletons, and more than 1.4% rests with the top ten. This sample stems from a study of blood T cell repertoires in COVID-19. Study-wide background: Material from acute and convalescent COVID-19 was sourced from the United States, Italy and Spain. The cDNA or gDNA used as material had been derived from T cells, B-cell-depleted T cells, or PBMCs.

This receptor was identified in a woman in her sixties with acute or convalescent COVID-19. Sequenced material: peripheral blood. This chain links TRBV15 with TRBJ2-7; 13 nucleotides match TRBD2. This chain's CDR3 is CATSREWWTSGSSYEQYF. The CDR3 DNA sequence: TGTGCCACCAGCAGAGAGTGGTGGACTAGCGGGAGCTCCTACGAGCAGTACTTC.